The 16 T cell receptor beta chains reported below all come from one sample, sequenced in a study of cytotoxic CD8 clonotypes in ibrutinib-treated CLL. Profiled with immunoSEQ multiplex PCR; TCRdb holds only in-frame clones, not every one. In the table there are 150,000 or so clones, around nine tenths of which are singletons. The specimen was PBMCs, collected at disease progression, from a patient treated with ibrutinib. The receptor set was obtained from a human donor with chronic lymphocytic leukemia.

The chain joins TRBV5-1 to TRBJ1-1; 9 bases map to TRBD1. V lost 3 bases to trimming and J lost 4 bases; unmatched junction nucleotides: 4. Germline values: CDR1 SGHRS, CDR2 YFSETQ. The CDR3 consists of 14 residues. The CDR3 DNA reads as TGCGCCAGCAGCTCGCTGACAGGGGGCACTGAAGCTTTCTTT. Protein product: CASSSLTGGTEAFF.

V usage is TRBV6-5 and J usage is TRBJ2-6, with 9 bases lining up with TRBD2. The CDR3 loop spans 15 amino acids. Germline CDR1 and CDR2: MNHEY and SVGAGI. V dropped 10 bases and J dropped 0; count of bases not matched to a gene: 4. The CDR3 here is CATHSGGSGANVLTF. Written as DNA, the CDR3 is TGTGCCACCCATAGCGGGGGCTCTGGGGCCAACGTCCTGACTTTC.

In this sample, this clone turned up a few times. The chain links TRBV10-3 to TRBJ2-1; D perhaps matches TRBD2 (5 bases). CDR1 and CDR2 (germline): ENHRY, SYGVKD. Trimming removed 8 bases from V and 6 bases from J, with 8 bases in between. The CDR3 length is 11 residues. CDR3 bases: TGTGCCATCTCCGCGGGCAATGAGCAGTTCTTC. Translating gives CAISAGNEQFF.

This clone showed up just a few times. V gene TRBV29-1 combines with J gene TRBJ2-2; TRBD1 aligns across 7 bases. The CDR3 is 15 amino acids. V lost 3 bases and J lost 6; bases outside the gene matches: 10. The germline gives CDR1 SQVTM, CDR2 ANQGSEA. The CDR3 DNA is TGCAGCGTTGAGAACCCAACAGGGGCGGCCGGGGAGCTGTTTTTT. This sequence encodes CSVENPTGAAGELFF.

The rearrangement joins TRBV5-5 to TRBJ2-7; possibly TRBD1 for D (5 bases). This CDR3 spans 14 amino acids. V dropped 0 bases and J dropped 3 bases, with 10 bases sitting between them. Germline lookup yields CDR1 SGHKS and CDR2 YYEKEE (reference sequence). The CDR3: CASSLGWGYYEQYF. Here the CDR3 DNA reads TGTGCCAGCAGCTTGGGCTGGGGCTACTACGAGCAGTACTTC.

The rearrangement links TRBV19 to TRBJ1-2, with 7 bases that match TRBD1. This CDR3 contains 19 residues. V gave up 6 bases and J gave up 4 bases; unmatched junction bases: 23. The germline CDR1 and CDR2 sequences are LNHDA and SQIVND (reference sequence). The CDR3 region is CASRPTGQSRLSRGYGYTF. CDR3 in DNA: TGTGCCAGTAGACCTACGGGACAGTCTAGGCTTTCAAGGGGCTATGGCTACACCTTC.

This clone was counted once. This chain joins TRBV7-9 and TRBJ2-5, with TRBD1 as a possible D gene (6 bases). Per germline, CDR1 SEHNR and CDR2 FQNEAQ (reference sequence). This CDR3 contains 14 residues. Trimming pared 1 base from V and 1 base from J, leaving 7 bases between. The CDR3 sequence is CASSLGTAQETQYF. CDR3 in DNA: TGTGCCAGCAGCTTAGGGACAGCCCAAGAGACCCAGTACTTC.

The chain combines TRBV20-1 with TRBJ2-1; D unclear. V gave up 5 bases and J gave up 4 bases, with 6 bases separating them. The length of the CDR3 is 11 residues. CDR1 and CDR2 (germline): DFQATT, SNEGSKA (reference sequence). CDR3 sequence: CSALLYNEQFF. CDR3 nucleotides: TGCAGTGCTCTTTTATACAATGAGCAGTTCTTC.

The chain couples TRBV30 to TRBJ2-3, with a tentative D call TRBD1 (6 bases). The germline V gene has CDR1 GTSNPN and CDR2 SVGIG (reference sequence). Trimming stripped 5 bases from V and 2 bases from J, with 17 bases between. The CDR3 covers 15 residues. The CDR3 here is CAWAQGVGHTDTQYF. CDR3 DNA sequence: TGTGCCTGGGCACAGGGCGTGGGGCACACAGATACGCAGTATTTT.

The CDR3 spells CASSLPGHGSLNTIYF. CDR3 in DNA: TGTGCCAGTAGTCTTCCGGGACATGGATCGTTAAACACCATATATTTT. The rearrangement uses TRBV19 and TRBJ1-3; TRBD1 is a possible D gene (6 bases). There are 16 residues in the CDR3. Per germline, CDR1 LNHDA and CDR2 SQIVND (reference sequence). V lost 5 bases and J lost 6, with 20 bases in between.

This clone was found once. The chain combines TRBV6-1 with TRBJ1-5; unclear D gene. The CDR3 runs to 13 residues. Germline CDR1 is MNHNS and CDR2 is SASEGT. V gave up 6 bases and J gave up 3 bases, with 9 bases separating them. The CDR3 reads CASSITDNQPQHF. CDR3 bases: TGTGCCAGCAGCATCACGGACAATCAGCCCCAGCATTTT.

The chain uses TRBV5-1 and TRBJ2-1; 12 bases map to TRBD2. J lost 10 bases, V lost 4 bases, and 12 bases had no gene match. Germline values: CDR1 SGHRS, CDR2 YFSETQ. The CDR3 spans 16 residues. The CDR3 DNA reads as TGCGCCAGCAGCCGAATCATGGCTAGCGGGAGGGGAGAGCAGTTCTTC. This codes for CASSRIMASGRGEQFF.

J is TRBJ1-2 and V is TRBV10-3; possible D gene TRBD1, 5 bases. Trimming took off 0 bases at V and 1 base at J, with 9 bases between the two ends. This CDR3 has 15 residues. Germline V gives CDR1 ENHRY, CDR2 SYGVKD. CDR3 coding DNA: TGTGCCATCAGTGAGTCCGGGGCGGGTAACTATGGCTACACCTTC. Protein sequence: CAISESGAGNYGYTF.

The chain uses TRBV5-1 and TRBJ2-5, with 15 bases aligning to TRBD2. CDR3 size: 19 residues. The germline gives CDR1 SGHRS, CDR2 YFSETQ. V lost 4 bases, J lost 1 base, and 11 bases stayed unmatched. The CDR3 DNA reads TGCGCCAGCAGCCCCGGTGGACTAGCGGGAGGGGGGTCCCAAGAGACCCAGTACTTC. It is translated as CASSPGGLAGGGSQETQYF. The full variable domain, in which reference TRBV5-1 and TRBJ2-5 provide the parts outside the CDR3, is KAGVTQTPRYLIKTRGQQVTLSCSPISGHRSVSWYQQTPGQGLQFLFEYFSETQRNKGNFPGRFSGRQFSNSRSEMNVSTLELGDSALYLCASSPGGLAGGGSQETQYFGPGTRLLVL.

V is TRBV4-3 and J is TRBJ2-3, with D tentatively TRBD2 (6 bases). Trimming pared 0 bases from V and 5 bases from J, leaving 9 bases between. Per germline, CDR1 LGHNA and CDR2 YSLEER. This CDR3 is built from 14 residues. In nucleotides, the CDR3 is TGCGCCAGCAGCCAAGACGGGAGAAGAGATACGCAGTATTTT. It translates to CASSQDGRRDTQYF.

J is TRBJ1-2 and V is TRBV29-1; 11 bases line up with TRBD1. V gave up 4 bases and J gave up 7 bases; unmatched junction bases: 8. CDR3 length equals 14 residues. Looked up from germline, CDR1 is SQVTM and CDR2 is ANQGSEA. CDR3 amino acids: CSVGAEGQGVGYTF. In DNA, the CDR3 is TGCAGCGTTGGGGCTGAGGGACAGGGGGTTGGCTACACCTTC.